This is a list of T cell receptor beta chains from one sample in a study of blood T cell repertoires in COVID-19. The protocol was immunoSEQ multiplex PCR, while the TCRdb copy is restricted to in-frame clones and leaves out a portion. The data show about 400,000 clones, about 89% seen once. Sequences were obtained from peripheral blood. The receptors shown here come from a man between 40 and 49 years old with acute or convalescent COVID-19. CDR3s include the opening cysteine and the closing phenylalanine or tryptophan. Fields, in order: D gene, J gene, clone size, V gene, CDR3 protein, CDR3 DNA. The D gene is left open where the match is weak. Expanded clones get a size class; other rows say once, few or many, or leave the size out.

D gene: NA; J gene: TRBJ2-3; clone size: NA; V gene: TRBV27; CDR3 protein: CASSFGVATDTQYF; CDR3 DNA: TGTGCCAGCAGTTTTGGAGTAGCCACAGATACGCAGTATTTT
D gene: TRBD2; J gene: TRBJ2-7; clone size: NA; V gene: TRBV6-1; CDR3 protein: CASSELGLAGIYEQYF; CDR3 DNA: TGTGCCAGCAGTGAATTGGGGCTAGCGGGGATCTACGAGCAGTACTTC
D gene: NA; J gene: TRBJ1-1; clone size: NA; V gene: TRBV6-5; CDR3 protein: CASSLGEIEAFF; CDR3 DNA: TGTGCCAGCAGTCTTGGGGAGATTGAAGCTTTCTTT
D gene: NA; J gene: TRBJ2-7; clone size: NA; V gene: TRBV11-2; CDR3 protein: CASSLTGLNLTAVYEQYF; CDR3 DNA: TGTGCCAGCAGCTTAACAGGACTAAATTTGACCGCCGTGTACGAGCAGTACTTC
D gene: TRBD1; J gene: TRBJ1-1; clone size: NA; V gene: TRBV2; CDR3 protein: CASSDRDRTRNTEAFF; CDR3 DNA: TGTGCCAGCAGTGACCGGGACAGGACCCGGAACACTGAAGCTTTCTTT
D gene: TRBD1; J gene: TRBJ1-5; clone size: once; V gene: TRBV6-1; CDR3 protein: CASSVRDRGRGSQPQHF; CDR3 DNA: TGTGCCAGCAGTGTCCGGGACAGGGGGCGTGGTAGTCAGCCCCAGCATTTT
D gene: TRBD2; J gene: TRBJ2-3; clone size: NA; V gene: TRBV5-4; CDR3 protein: CASSFSSGVTDTQYF; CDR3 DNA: TGTGCCAGCAGCTTTTCTAGCGGGGTAACAGATACGCAGTATTTT
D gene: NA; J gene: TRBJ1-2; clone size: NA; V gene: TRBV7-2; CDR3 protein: CASSPGTGDYGYTF; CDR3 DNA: TGTGCCAGCAGCCCTGGCACGGGAGACTATGGCTACACCTTC
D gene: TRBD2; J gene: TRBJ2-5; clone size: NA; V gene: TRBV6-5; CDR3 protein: CASSYGLAGGETQYF; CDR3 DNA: TGTGCCAGCAGTTACGGGCTAGCGGGGGGGGAGACCCAGTACTTC
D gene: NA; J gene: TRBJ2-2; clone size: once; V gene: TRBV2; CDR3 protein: CASTGRRAETGELFF; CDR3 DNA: TGTGCCAGCACGGGCAGGAGGGCGGAAACCGGGGAGCTGTTTTTT
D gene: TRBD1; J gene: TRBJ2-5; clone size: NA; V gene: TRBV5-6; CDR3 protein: CASSQGAGETQYF; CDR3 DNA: TGTGCCAGCAGCCAGGGGGCAGGGGAGACCCAGTACTTC
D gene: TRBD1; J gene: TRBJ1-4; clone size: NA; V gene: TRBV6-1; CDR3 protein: CASGVGTVNEKLFF; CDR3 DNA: TGTGCCAGCGGGGTGGGGACAGTTAATGAAAAACTGTTTTTT
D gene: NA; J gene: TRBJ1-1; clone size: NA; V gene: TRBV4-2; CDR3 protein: CASSQEAGPYTEAFF; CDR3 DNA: TGTGCCAGCAGCCAAGAAGCAGGGCCTTATACTGAAGCTTTCTTT
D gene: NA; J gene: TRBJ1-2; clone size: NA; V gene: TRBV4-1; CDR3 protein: CASRAPGRGIGYTF; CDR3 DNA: TGCGCCAGCAGGGCCCCTGGGCGGGGTATTGGCTACACCTTC
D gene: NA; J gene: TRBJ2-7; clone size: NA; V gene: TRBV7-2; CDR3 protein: CASSPLGNSYEQYF; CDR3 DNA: TGTGCCAGCAGCCCACTCGGGAACTCCTACGAGCAGTACTTC
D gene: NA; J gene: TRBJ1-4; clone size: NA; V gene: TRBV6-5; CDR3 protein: CASRLGGVGEKLFF; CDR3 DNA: TGTGCCAGCAGGCTCGGGGGGGTCGGAGAAAAACTGTTTTTT
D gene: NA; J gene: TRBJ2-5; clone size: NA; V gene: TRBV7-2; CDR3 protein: CASSLTADGTQYF; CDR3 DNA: TGTGCCAGCAGCTTGACAGCCGATGGGACCCAGTACTTC
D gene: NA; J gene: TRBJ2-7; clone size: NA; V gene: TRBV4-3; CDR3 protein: CASSQDRLVYEQYF; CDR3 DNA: TGCGCCAGCAGCCAAGATAGGCTAGTCTACGAGCAGTACTTC
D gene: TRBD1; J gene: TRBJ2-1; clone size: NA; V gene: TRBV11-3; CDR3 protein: CASSPGGSYNEQFF; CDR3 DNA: TGTGCCAGCAGCCCAGGGGGCTCCTACAATGAGCAGTTCTTC
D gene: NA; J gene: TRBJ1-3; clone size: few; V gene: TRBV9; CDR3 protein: CASSVSQGYSGNTIYF; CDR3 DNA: TGTGCCAGCAGCGTTAGTCAGGGCTACTCTGGAAACACCATATATTTT
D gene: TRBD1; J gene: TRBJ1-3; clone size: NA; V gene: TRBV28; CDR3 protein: CASSSHAYTGGSGNTIYF; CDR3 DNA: TGTGCCAGCAGTTCACACGCATATACAGGGGGCTCTGGAAACACCATATATTTT
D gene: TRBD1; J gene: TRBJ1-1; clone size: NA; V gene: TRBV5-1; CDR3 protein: CASRPPGTGEGTEAFF; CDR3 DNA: TGCGCCAGCAGACCCCCCGGGACAGGGGAGGGCACTGAAGCTTTCTTT
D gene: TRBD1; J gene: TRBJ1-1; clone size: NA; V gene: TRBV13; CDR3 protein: CASSTYRGTEAFF; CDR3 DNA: TGTGCCAGCAGCACCTACAGGGGGACTGAAGCTTTCTTT
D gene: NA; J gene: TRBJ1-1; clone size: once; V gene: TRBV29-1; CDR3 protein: CTLGGRGEAFF; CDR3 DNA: TGCACCTTGGGGGGTCGGGGAGAAGCTTTCTTT
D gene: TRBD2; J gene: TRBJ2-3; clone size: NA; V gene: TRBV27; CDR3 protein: CASSLLAVAGATDTQYF; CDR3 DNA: TGTGCCAGCAGTTTATTAGCCGTAGCGGGAGCGACAGATACGCAGTATTTT
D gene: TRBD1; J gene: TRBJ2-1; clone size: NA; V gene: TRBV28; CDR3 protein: CASSSTGVSAFF; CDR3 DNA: TGTGCCAGCAGTTCGACAGGGGTTAGTGCGTTCTTC